These 12 T cell receptor beta chains were sequenced from one sample in a study of T cells expressing NK-cell markers. TCRdb derives one entry per CDR3 protein from the 5' RACE reads, leaving out DNA. Its listing shows approximately 420,000 distinct CDR3 sequences. The sequencing sample was made of blood T cells: a sorted CD56 or NKG2C T cell subset, CD4+ or CD8+ T cells, or bulk PBMC T cells (not recorded which). The receptors were gathered from a woman aged 45-60 years in good health.

The chain joins TRBV11-2 to TRBJ1-6. This CDR3 comprises 12 residues. Germline V gene sequence: CDR1 SGHAT, CDR2 FQNNGV. CDR3 residues: CASSLDDSPLHF.

V gene TRBV29-1 combines with J gene TRBJ2-7; as DNA is missing, the TRBD1 call by TCRdb cannot be tested. This CDR3 region has 14 residues. Germline values: CDR1 SQVTM, CDR2 ANQGSEA. CDR3 region: CSVGTGGSSYEQYF.

The V gene is TRBV2, the J gene TRBJ2-7; there is no DNA to check the TCRdb D call of TRBD1. The germline gives CDR1 SNHLY, CDR2 FYNNEI. This CDR3 spans 17 amino acids. CDR3 residues: CASSVFAGHRVDYEQYF.

The rearrangement joins TRBV20-1 to TRBJ2-1; the D call of TRBD1 rests on TCRdb alone, since no DNA is present to check it. The CDR3 totals 16 residues. The germline V gene has CDR1 DFQATT and CDR2 SNEGSKA (reference sequence). The CDR3 loop reads CSARGEDRVRYNEQFF.

This chain uses TRBV24-1 with TRBJ2-2; TCRdb gives TRBD2 as the D gene, but with no DNA this cannot be confirmed. The CDR3 runs to 17 residues. Germline values: CDR1 KGHDR, CDR2 SFDVKD. This chain's CDR3 is CATSNPSGLLNTGELFF.

The CDR3 sequence: CASSFAGQLGNGYTF. The chain couples TRBV5-1 to TRBJ1-2; no DNA is available, so the TRBD1 call from TCRdb remains unchecked. Looked up from germline, CDR1 is SGHRS and CDR2 is YFSETQ. The CDR3 has 15 residues.

This rearrangement joins TRBV5-1 to TRBJ1-4; TCRdb reports TRBD1, a call that lacks DNA to check it against. Per the germline V gene, CDR1 is SGHRS and CDR2 is YFSETQ. There are 19 residues in the CDR3. The CDR3 region is CASSARDSLAFVTDEKLFF.

J is TRBJ1-2 and V is TRBV29-1; TCRdb's assignment of TRBD1 cannot be checked, as there is no DNA. Per germline, CDR1 SQVTM and CDR2 ANQGSEA. The CDR3 contains 12 residues. CDR3 in amino acids: CSHGQGDYGYTF.

The V call is TRBV27, the J call TRBJ2-1; the TRBD1 assignment by TCRdb is unverifiable without DNA. CDR1 and CDR2 from the germline V gene are MNHEY and SMNVEV (reference sequence). This CDR3 comprises 15 residues. CDR3 amino acids: CASSPGTGWDNEQFF.

This clonotype is called medium-sized based on its frequency. The V and J genes are TRBV5-1 and TRBJ2-1; the D call from TCRdb, TRBD2, cannot be confirmed without DNA. Per germline, CDR1 SGHRS and CDR2 YFSETQ. CDR3 length: 14 amino acids. CDR3 sequence: CASTLAGGYNEQFF. The full variable domain, rest sourced from reference TRBV5-1 and TRBJ2-1, is KAGVTQTPRYLIKTRGQQVTLSCSPISGHRSVSWYQQTPGQGLQFLFEYFSETQRNKGNFPGRFSGRQFSNSRSEMNVSTLELGDSALYLCASTLAGGYNEQFFGPGTRLTVL.

V is TRBV9 and J is TRBJ2-2; TCRdb selects TRBD2, and the lack of DNA leaves this call unchecked. Germline V gene sequence: CDR1 SGDLS, CDR2 YYNGEE. This CDR3 is 17 amino acids long. The chain's CDR3 is CASSVGLREGNTGELFF.

V is TRBV5-1 and J is TRBJ1-4. Germline V gene data show CDR1 as SGHRS and CDR2 as YFSETQ. The CDR3 is made up of 11 amino acids. CDR3 sequence reads: CASSLDRKLFF.